This T cell receptor beta chain was found in a study of blood T cell repertoires in COVID-19. Study-wide background: The samples span acute and convalescent COVID-19 from the United States, Italy and Spain. The cDNA or gDNA used as material had been derived from T cells, B-cell-depleted T cells, or PBMCs.

Germline lookup yields CDR1 LNHDA and CDR2 SQIVND (reference sequence). Trimming cost V 5 bases and J 0 bases, with 11 bases left between them. The CDR3 has 15 amino acids. In the authors' workflow: Using reference gene primer amplification, nucleated cell counts were estimated. Repertoires were generated with immunoSEQ multiplex PCR, while TCRdb's copy carries only in-frame clones and drops some. The V and J calls and clone size are taken from that table; D and trimming were inferred from the DNA. The table shows around 140,000 clones, with approximately 84% occurring only once. Source material: peripheral blood. This sequence joins TRBV19 and TRBJ1-5, with unresolved D. This TCR was recovered from a woman aged 55-70 years with acute or convalescent COVID-19. The CDR3 bases are TGTGCCAGTAGTTGGGCCGGGAATAGCAATCAGCCCCAGCATTTT. Translating gives CASSWAGNSNQPQHF.